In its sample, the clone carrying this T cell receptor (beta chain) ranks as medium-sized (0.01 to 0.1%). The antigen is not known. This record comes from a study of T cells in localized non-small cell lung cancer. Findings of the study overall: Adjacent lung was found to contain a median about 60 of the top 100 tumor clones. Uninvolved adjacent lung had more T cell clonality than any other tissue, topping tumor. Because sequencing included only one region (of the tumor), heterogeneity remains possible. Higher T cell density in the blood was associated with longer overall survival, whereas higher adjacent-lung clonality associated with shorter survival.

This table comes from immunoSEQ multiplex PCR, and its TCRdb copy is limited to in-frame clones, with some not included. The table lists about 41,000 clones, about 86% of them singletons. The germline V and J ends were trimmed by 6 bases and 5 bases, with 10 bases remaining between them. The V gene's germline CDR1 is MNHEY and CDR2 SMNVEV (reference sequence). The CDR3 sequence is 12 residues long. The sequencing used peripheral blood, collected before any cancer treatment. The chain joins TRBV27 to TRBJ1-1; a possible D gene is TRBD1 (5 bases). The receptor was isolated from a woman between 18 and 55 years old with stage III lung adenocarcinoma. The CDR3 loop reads CASSNQGTEAFF. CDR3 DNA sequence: TGTGCCAGCAGCAATCAGGGTACTGAAGCTTTCTTT.